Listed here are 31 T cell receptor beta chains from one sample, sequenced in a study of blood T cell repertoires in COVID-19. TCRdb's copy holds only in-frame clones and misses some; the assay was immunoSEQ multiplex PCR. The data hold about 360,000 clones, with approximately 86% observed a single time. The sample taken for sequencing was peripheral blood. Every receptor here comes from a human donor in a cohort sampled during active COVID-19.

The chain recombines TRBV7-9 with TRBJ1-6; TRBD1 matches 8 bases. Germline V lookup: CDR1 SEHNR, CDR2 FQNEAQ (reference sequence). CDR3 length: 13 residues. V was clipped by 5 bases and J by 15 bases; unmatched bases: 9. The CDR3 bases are TGTGCCAGCAGCCAACCTTCGACAGGGGTCCTCCACTTT. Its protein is CASSQPSTGVLHF.

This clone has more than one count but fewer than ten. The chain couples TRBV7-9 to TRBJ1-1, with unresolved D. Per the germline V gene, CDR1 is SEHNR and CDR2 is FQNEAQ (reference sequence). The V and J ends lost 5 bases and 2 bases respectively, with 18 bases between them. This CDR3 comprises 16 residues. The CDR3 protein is CASSLPPLYVNTEAFF. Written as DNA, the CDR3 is TGTGCCAGCAGCCTACCGCCTTTGTACGTCAACACTGAAGCTTTCTTT.

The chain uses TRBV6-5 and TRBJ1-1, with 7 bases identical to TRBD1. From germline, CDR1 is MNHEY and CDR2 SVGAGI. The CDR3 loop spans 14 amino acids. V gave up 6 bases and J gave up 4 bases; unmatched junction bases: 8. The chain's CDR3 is CASSRQGGRTEAFF. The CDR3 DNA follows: TGTGCCAGCAGCCGACAGGGTGGTCGCACTGAAGCTTTCTTT.

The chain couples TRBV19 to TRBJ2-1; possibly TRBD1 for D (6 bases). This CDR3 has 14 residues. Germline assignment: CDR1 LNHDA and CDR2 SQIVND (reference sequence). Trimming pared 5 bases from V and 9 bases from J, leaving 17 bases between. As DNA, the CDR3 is TGTGCCAGTAGTCGCCACGCCACAGGGATTGAGCAGTTCTTC. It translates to CASSRHATGIEQFF. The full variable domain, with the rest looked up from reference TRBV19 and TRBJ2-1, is DGGITQSPKYLFRKEGQNVTLSCEQNLNHDAMYWYRQDPGQGLRLIYYSQIVNDFQKGDIAEGYSVSREKKESFPLTVTSAQKNPTAFYLCASSRHATGIEQFFGPGTRLTVL.

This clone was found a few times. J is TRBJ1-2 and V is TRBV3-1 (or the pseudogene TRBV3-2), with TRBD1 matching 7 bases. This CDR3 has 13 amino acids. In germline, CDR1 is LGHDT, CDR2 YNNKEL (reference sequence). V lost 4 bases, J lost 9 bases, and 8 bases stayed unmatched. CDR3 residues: CASSLRQGLSYTF. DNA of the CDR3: TGTGCCAGCAGCCTCAGACAGGGCCTGAGCTACACCTTC.

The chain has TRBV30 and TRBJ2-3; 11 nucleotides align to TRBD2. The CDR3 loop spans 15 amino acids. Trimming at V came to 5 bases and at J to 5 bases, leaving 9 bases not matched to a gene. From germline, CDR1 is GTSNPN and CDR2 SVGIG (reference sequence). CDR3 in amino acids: CAWRKGTSGLDTQYF. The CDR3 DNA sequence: TGTGCCTGGCGAAAAGGGACTAGCGGATTAGATACGCAGTATTTT. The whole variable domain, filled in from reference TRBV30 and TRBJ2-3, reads SQTIHQWPATLVQPVGSPLSLECTVEGTSNPNLYWYRQAAGRGLQLLFYSVGIGQISSEVPQNLSASRPQDRQFILSSKKLLLSDSGFYLCAWRKGTSGLDTQYFGPGTRLTVL.

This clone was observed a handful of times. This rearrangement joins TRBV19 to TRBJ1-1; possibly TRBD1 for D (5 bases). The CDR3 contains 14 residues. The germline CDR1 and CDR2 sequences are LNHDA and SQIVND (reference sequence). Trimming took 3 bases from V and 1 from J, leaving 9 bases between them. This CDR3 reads CASSIRRENTEAFF. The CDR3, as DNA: TGTGCCAGTAGTATCCGCAGGGAGAACACTGAAGCTTTCTTT.

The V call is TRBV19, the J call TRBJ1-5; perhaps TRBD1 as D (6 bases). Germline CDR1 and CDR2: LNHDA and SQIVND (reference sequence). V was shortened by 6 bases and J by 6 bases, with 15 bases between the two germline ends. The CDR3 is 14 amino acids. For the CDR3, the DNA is TGTGCCAGTAGAGCTCACAGGGTCGGTCAGCCCCAGCATTTT. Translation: CASRAHRVGQPQHF.

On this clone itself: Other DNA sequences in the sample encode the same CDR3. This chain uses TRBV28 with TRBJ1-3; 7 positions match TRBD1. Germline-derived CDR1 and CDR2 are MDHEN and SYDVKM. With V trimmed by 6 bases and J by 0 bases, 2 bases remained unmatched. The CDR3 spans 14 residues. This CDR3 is CASRGQVSGNTIYF. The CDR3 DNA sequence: TGTGCCAGCAGAGGACAGGTCTCTGGAAACACCATATATTTT.

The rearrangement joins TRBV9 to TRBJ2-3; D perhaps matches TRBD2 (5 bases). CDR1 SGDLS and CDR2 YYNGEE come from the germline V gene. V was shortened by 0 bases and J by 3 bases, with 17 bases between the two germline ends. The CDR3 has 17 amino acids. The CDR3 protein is CASSVGRASTQTDTQYF. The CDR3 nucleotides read TGTGCCAGCAGCGTAGGTAGGGCTAGCACACAAACAGATACGCAGTATTTT.

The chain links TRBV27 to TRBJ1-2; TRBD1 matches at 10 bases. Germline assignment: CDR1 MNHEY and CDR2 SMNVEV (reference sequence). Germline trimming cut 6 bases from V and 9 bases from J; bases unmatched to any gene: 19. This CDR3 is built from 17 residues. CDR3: CASRKIVGGQGITSYTF. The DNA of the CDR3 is TGTGCCAGCAGAAAGATTGTCGGGGGACAGGGGATCACTAGCTACACCTTC.

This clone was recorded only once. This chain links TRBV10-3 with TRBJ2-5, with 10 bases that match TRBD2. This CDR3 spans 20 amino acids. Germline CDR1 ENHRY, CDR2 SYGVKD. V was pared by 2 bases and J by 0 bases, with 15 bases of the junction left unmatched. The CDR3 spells CAISERVLSSGGGYQETQYF. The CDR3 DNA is TGTGCCATCAGTGAGCGCGTCTTATCCAGCGGGGGGGGGTACCAAGAGACCCAGTACTTC.

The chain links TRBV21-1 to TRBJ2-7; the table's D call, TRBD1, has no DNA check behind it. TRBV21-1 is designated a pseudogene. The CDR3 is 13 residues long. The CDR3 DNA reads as TGTGCCAGCAACCCGGGACAGGGATACGAGCAGTACTTC. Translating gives CASNPGQGYEQYF.

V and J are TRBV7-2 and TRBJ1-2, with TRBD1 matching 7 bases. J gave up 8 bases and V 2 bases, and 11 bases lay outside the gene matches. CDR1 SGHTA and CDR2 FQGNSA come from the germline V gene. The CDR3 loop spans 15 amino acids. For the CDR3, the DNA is TGTGCCAGCAGCTTATTGCCCGACAGGGCGGAAGGCTACACCTTC. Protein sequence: CASSLLPDRAEGYTF.

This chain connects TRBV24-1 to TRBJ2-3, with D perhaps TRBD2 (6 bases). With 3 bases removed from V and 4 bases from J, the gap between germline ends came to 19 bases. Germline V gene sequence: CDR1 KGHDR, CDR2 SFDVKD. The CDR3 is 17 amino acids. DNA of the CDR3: TGTGCCACCAGTGATACCAAGGGGAGGAGTAACGCAGATACGCAGTATTTT. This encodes CATSDTKGRSNADTQYF.

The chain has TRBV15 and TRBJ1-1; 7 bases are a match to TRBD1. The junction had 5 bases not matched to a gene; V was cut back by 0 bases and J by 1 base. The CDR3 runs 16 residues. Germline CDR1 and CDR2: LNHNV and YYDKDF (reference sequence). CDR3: CATSRENRGPNTEAFF. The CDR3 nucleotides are TGTGCCACCAGCAGAGAAAACAGGGGTCCGAACACTGAAGCTTTCTTT.

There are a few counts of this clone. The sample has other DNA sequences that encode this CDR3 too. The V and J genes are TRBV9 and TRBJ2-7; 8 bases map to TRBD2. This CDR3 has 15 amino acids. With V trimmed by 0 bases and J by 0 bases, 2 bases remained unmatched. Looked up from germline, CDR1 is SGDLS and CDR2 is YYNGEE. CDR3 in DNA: TGTGCCAGCAGCGTAGGTGCGGGGGGCTCCTACGAGCAGTACTTC. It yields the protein CASSVGAGGSYEQYF.

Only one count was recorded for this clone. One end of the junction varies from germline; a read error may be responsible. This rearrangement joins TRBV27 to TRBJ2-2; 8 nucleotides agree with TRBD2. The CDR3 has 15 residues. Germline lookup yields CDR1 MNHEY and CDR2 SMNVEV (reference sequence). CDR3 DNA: TGTGCCCGCAGCCCGGGGGGGGTAGGGGCCGGGGAGCTGTTTTTT. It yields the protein CARSPGGVGAGELFF.

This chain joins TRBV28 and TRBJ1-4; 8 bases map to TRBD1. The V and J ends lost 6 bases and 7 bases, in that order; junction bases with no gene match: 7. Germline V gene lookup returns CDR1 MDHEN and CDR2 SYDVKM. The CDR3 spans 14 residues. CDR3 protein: CASRQGGFVEKLFF. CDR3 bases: TGTGCCAGCAGACAGGGGGGCTTCGTTGAAAAACTGTTTTTT.

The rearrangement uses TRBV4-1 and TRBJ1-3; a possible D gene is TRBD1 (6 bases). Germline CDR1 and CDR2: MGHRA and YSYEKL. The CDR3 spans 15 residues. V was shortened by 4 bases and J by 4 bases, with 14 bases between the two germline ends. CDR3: CASSRLTGLGNTIYF. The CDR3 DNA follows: TGCGCCAGCAGCCGATTAACAGGGCTAGGAAACACCATATATTTT.

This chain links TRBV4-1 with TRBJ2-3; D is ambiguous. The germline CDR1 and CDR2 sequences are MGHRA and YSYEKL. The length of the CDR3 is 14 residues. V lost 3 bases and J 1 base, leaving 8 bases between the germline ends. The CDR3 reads CASSHLLRTDTQYF. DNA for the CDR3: TGCGCCAGCAGCCACCTACTACGCACAGATACGCAGTATTTT.

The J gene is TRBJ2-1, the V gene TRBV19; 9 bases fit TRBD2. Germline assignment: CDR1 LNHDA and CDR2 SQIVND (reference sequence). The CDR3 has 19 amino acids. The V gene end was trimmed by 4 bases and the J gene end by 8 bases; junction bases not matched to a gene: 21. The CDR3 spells CASSTGDAALAGDPDEQFF. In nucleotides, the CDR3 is TGTGCCAGTAGTACAGGGGATGCGGCATTAGCGGGAGATCCCGATGAGCAGTTCTTC.

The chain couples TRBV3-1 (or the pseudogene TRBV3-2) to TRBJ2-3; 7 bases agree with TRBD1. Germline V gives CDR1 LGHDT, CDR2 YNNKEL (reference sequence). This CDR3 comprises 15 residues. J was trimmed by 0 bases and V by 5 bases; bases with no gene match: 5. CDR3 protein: CASSVQGLSTDTQYF. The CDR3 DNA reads TGTGCCAGCAGCGTACAGGGGCTTAGCACAGATACGCAGTATTTT.

The CDR3 loop is CATSSGGSGRSYNEQFF. CDR3 nucleotide sequence: TGTGCCACCAGTAGTGGGGGGTCGGGAAGGTCCTACAATGAGCAGTTCTTC. V is TRBV24-1 and J is TRBJ2-1; D is perhaps TRBD2 (6 bases). V lost 6 bases, J lost 1 base, and 18 bases lay in between. The length of the CDR3 is 17 residues. The germline V gene encodes CDR1 KGHDR and CDR2 SFDVKD.

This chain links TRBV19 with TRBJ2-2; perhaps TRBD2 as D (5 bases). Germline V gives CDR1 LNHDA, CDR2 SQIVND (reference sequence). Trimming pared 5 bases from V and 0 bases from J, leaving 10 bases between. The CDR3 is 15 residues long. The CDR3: CASSPRGSNTGELFF. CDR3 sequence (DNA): TGTGCCAGTAGTCCCCGGGGTTCGAACACCGGGGAGCTGTTTTTT.

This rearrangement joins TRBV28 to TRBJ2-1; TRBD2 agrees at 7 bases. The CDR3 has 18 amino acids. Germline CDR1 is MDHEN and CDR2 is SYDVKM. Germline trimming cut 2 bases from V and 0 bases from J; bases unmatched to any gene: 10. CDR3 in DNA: TGTGCCAGCAGTTTACCCACACTAGCGCCCAGCTCCTACAATGAGCAGTTCTTC. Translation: CASSLPTLAPSSYNEQFF.

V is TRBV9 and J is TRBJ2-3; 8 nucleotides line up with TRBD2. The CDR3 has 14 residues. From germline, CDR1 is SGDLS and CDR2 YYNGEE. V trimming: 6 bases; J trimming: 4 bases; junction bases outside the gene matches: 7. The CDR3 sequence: CASTLGRGADTQYF. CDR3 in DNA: TGTGCCAGCACTTTGGGGCGGGGGGCAGATACGCAGTATTTT. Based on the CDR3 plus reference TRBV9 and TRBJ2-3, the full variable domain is DSGVTQTPKHLITATGQRVTLRCSPRSGDLSVYWYQQSLDQGLQFLIQYYNGEERAKGNILERFSAQQFPDLHSELNLSSLELGDSALYFCASTLGRGADTQYFGPGTRLTVL.

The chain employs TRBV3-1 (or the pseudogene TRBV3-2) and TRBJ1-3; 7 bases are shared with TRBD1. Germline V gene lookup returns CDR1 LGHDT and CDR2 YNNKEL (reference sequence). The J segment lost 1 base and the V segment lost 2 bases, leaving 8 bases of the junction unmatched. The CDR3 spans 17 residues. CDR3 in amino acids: CASSQWTGPRSGNTIYF. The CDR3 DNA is TGTGCCAGCAGCCAATGGACAGGCCCAAGGTCTGGAAACACCATATATTTT.

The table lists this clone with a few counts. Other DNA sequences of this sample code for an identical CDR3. The CDR3 is CASSQAESEQFF. The CDR3 DNA sequence: TGTGCCAGCAGCCAAGCCGAGAGTGAGCAGTTCTTC. V gene TRBV3-1 (or the pseudogene TRBV3-2) combines with J gene TRBJ2-1, with D unresolved. Trimming took off 1 base at V and 9 bases at J, with 7 bases between the two ends. The CDR3 runs 12 residues. Germline assignment: CDR1 LGHDT and CDR2 YNNKEL (reference sequence).

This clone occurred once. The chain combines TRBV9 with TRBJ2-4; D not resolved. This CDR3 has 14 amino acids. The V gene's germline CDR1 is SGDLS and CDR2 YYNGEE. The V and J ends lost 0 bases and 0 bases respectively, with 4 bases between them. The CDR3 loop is CASSVGGAKNIQYF. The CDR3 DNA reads TGTGCCAGCAGCGTAGGAGGAGCCAAAAACATTCAGTACTTC. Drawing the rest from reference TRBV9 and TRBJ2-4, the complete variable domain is DSGVTQTPKHLITATGQRVTLRCSPRSGDLSVYWYQQSLDQGLQFLIQYYNGEERAKGNILERFSAQQFPDLHSELNLSSLELGDSALYFCASSVGGAKNIQYFGAGTRLSVL.

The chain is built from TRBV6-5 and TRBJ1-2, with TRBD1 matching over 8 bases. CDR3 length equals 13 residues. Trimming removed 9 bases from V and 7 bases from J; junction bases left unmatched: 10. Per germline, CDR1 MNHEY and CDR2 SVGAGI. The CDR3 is CASHLQGEGGYTF. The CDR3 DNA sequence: TGTGCCAGTCACCTACAGGGGGAAGGTGGCTACACCTTC.